This passage covers 23 T cell receptor beta chains from one sample sequenced in a study of graft-versus-host responses after intestinal transplantation. These receptors' targets are unknown. Clones were read by immunoSEQ multiplex PCR, and TCRdb kept only the in-frame ones, dropping some. The table has about 82,000 clones, 80% to 95% seen once. The sample consisted of unstimulated CD4+ T cells sorted from spleen or lymph node cells, taken before transplant. The receptors shown here come from a human donor who was the organ donor for an intestinal transplant.

The V call is TRBV5-4, the J call TRBJ2-5; 10 bases match TRBD1. The CDR3 totals 15 residues. The germline CDR1 and CDR2 sequences are SGHNT and YYREEE (reference sequence). J lost 1 base, V lost 6 bases, and 6 bases had no gene match. The CDR3 nucleotides are TGTGCCAGCACCCTCCGGACAGGGGGCCAAGAGACCCAGTACTTC. This encodes CASTLRTGGQETQYF.

The chain employs TRBV5-1 and TRBJ2-3; 7 bases are shared with TRBD2. Germline trimming cut 4 bases from V and 0 bases from J; bases unmatched to any gene: 2. CDR1 is SGHRS and CDR2 is YFSETQ in the germline V gene. The CDR3 has 14 residues. CDR3 coding DNA: TGCGCCAGCAGCCGCGGGGGAAGCACAGATACGCAGTATTTT. This sequence encodes CASSRGGSTDTQYF.

The rearrangement uses TRBV5-4 and TRBJ1-1; 9 nucleotides agree with TRBD1. The junction had 7 bases not matched to a gene; V was cut back by 0 bases and J by 7 bases. The germline V gene has CDR1 SGHNT and CDR2 YYREEE (reference sequence). The CDR3 consists of 15 residues. For the CDR3, the DNA is TGTGCCAGCAGCTTGGCCGGACAGGGGAAGATTGAAGCTTTCTTT. Translated, it gives CASSLAGQGKIEAFF.

The chain employs TRBV30 and TRBJ2-7, with D maybe TRBD1 (6 bases). CDR1 is GTSNPN and CDR2 is SVGIG in the germline V gene (reference sequence). The germline V and J ends were trimmed by 5 bases and 1 base, with 9 bases remaining between them. CDR3 size: 12 residues. The CDR3 region has the DNA TGTGCCTGGGGGGACATATCCTACGAGCAGTACTTC. As protein: CAWGDISYEQYF.

This clone appeared a single time. The chain employs TRBV14 and TRBJ1-1, with 8 bases identical to TRBD1. Germline CDR1 is SGHDN and CDR2 is FVKESK. This CDR3 spans 13 amino acids. V shed 0 bases and J 11 bases; nucleotides not matched to a gene: 5. CDR3 protein: CASSQERTGKAFF. The CDR3 DNA follows: TGTGCCAGCAGCCAAGAAAGGACAGGGAAGGCTTTCTTT.

The sample holds one count of this clone. This chain joins TRBV5-1 and TRBJ2-3, with 14 nucleotides matching TRBD2. Per the germline V gene, CDR1 is SGHRS and CDR2 is YFSETQ. CDR3 length equals 18 residues. The V and J ends lost 3 bases and 4 bases, in that order; junction bases with no gene match: 10. DNA for the CDR3: TGCGCCAGCAGCTGGACGATGACTAGCGGGGGGGCCCCAGATACGCAGTATTTT. This gives the protein CASSWTMTSGGAPDTQYF.

The genes are TRBV12-5 and TRBJ2-7, with D hard to call. The V and J ends lost 5 bases and 5 bases respectively, with 10 bases between them. This CDR3 region has 12 residues. Germline V CDR1 and CDR2: LGHNT, FRNRAP. The CDR3 DNA reads TGTGCTAGTGGTCCCGGAGTGCACGAGCAGTACTTC. Translation gives CASGPGVHEQYF. The full variable domain, rest sourced from reference TRBV12-5 and TRBJ2-7, is DARVTQTPRHKVTEMGQEVTMRCQPILGHNTVFWYRQTMMQGLELLAYFRNRAPLDDSGMPKDRFSAEMPDATLATLKIQPSEPRDSAVYFCASGPGVHEQYFGPGTRLTVT.

The chain employs TRBV7-9 and TRBJ2-1; 10 nucleotides match TRBD2. This CDR3 is built from 17 residues. With 4 bases clipped from V and 0 bases from J, the junction kept 6 bases outside the gene matches. Germline CDR1 SEHNR, CDR2 FQNEAQ (reference sequence). CDR3 DNA sequence: TGTGCCAGCAGCTCCAACCGACTAGCGGGCTCCTACAATGAGCAGTTCTTC. Amino acids: CASSSNRLAGSYNEQFF. The complete variable domain, with remaining parts taken from reference TRBV7-9 and TRBJ2-1, reads DTGVSQNPRHKITKRGQNVTFRCDPISEHNRLYWYRQTLGQGPEFLTYFQNEAQLEKSRLLSDRFSAERPKGSFSTLEIQRTEQGDSAMYLCASSSNRLAGSYNEQFFGPGTRLTVL.

The chain uses TRBV29-1 and TRBJ1-4; 7 bases map to TRBD1. J gave up 10 bases and V 7 bases, and 12 bases lay outside the gene matches. The germline gives CDR1 SQVTM, CDR2 ANQGSEA. This CDR3 contains 13 residues. This CDR3 is CSARWQGERKLFF. CDR3 nucleotides: TGCAGCGCCCGATGGCAGGGGGAGCGAAAACTGTTTTTT.

The chain couples TRBV7-3 to TRBJ1-6; 7 nucleotides match TRBD1. V lost 6 bases to trimming and J lost 4 bases; unmatched junction nucleotides: 3. Per the germline V gene, CDR1 is SGHTA and CDR2 is FQGTGA. This CDR3 is 14 amino acids long. Here the CDR3 reads CASSTGQYNSPLHF. The DNA for the CDR3 is TGTGCCAGCAGTACGGGACAGTATAATTCACCCCTCCACTTT.

The rearrangement uses TRBV4-2 and TRBJ2-1, with 8 bases identical to TRBD2. This CDR3 is built from 18 residues. V lost 4 bases, J lost 6 bases, and 17 bases stayed unmatched. The V gene's germline CDR1 is LGHNA and CDR2 YNFKEQ. The CDR3 sequence: CASSRAGGGGKSGNEQFF. The CDR3 DNA reads TGTGCCAGCAGCCGGGCAGGTGGCGGGGGGAAGTCGGGCAATGAGCAGTTCTTC.

The rearrangement uses TRBV28 and TRBJ1-2, with D perhaps TRBD1 (5 bases). Germline lookup yields CDR1 MDHEN and CDR2 SYDVKM. Trimming removed 2 bases at V and 0 bases at J, with 7 bases between. The CDR3 sequence is 14 residues long. CDR3 loop: CASSLQGTNYGYTF. The CDR3 DNA follows: TGTGCCAGCAGTTTACAGGGAACTAACTATGGCTACACCTTC.

The gene calls are TRBV9 and TRBJ2-1; 14 nucleotides align to TRBD2. Germline loops: CDR1 SGDLS, CDR2 YYNGEE. V lost 3 bases and J lost 4; bases outside the gene matches: 0. The CDR3 has 15 amino acids. The chain's CDR3 is CASSGTSGGYNEQFF. In DNA form, the CDR3 reads TGTGCCAGCAGCGGGACTAGCGGGGGGTACAATGAGCAGTTCTTC.

The rearrangement links TRBV20-1 to TRBJ2-7; D perhaps matches TRBD1 (5 bases). Germline CDR1 is DFQATT and CDR2 is SNEGSKA (reference sequence). This CDR3 is 11 amino acids long. The V end lost 4 bases, the J end lost 3 bases, and 7 bases lay between the germline ends. In nucleotides, the CDR3 is TGCAGTGCTATCAGGGACTACGAGCAGTACTTC. Amino acid sequence: CSAIRDYEQYF.

The chain combines TRBV11-3 with TRBJ2-5; D call uncertain. The germline V gene encodes CDR1 SGHNT and CDR2 YENEEA. V was clipped by 1 base and J by 4 bases, with 7 bases between them. CDR3 size: 13 residues. The CDR3 here is CASSLVVAETQYF. DNA of the CDR3: TGTGCCAGCAGCTTAGTTGTGGCAGAGACCCAGTACTTC.

V usage is TRBV5-1 and J usage is TRBJ2-6, with D unresolved. CDR3 length equals 16 residues. The V end was cut by 4 bases, the J end by 3 bases, with 14 bases between. In germline, CDR1 is SGHRS, CDR2 YFSETQ. The CDR3 is CASSPVGSRGANVLTF. For the CDR3, the DNA is TGCGCCAGCAGCCCGGTGGGCTCCCGTGGGGCCAACGTCCTGACTTTC.

The J gene is TRBJ2-7, the V gene TRBV5-1, with 7 bases that match TRBD1. The CDR3 covers 16 residues. Per the germline V gene, CDR1 is SGHRS and CDR2 is YFSETQ. V lost 0 bases and J lost 7; bases outside the gene matches: 13. CDR3 sequence: CASSLGPGSARGEQYF. CDR3 in DNA: TGCGCCAGCAGCTTGGGTCCCGGATCGGCCAGGGGGGAGCAGTACTTC.

This chain links TRBV2 with TRBJ2-4, with TRBD1 matching over 7 bases. Germline CDR1 reads SNHLY; CDR2 reads FYNNEI. The CDR3 runs 14 residues. V trimming: 4 bases; J trimming: 3 bases; junction bases outside the gene matches: 3. The CDR3 region is CASSVRDSKNIQYF. The CDR3 DNA sequence: TGTGCCAGCAGTGTCCGGGACAGCAAAAACATTCAGTACTTC.

This rearrangement joins TRBV2 to TRBJ1-2; 8 nucleotides agree with TRBD1. CDR3 length: 15 residues. V trimming: 5 bases; J trimming: 4 bases; junction bases outside the gene matches: 9. CDR1 SNHLY and CDR2 FYNNEI come from the germline V gene. This CDR3 is CASSNRGTGLYGYTF. The CDR3 DNA is TGTGCCAGCAGTAACCGCGGGACAGGCCTCTATGGCTACACCTTC. The full variable domain, its missing parts supplied by reference TRBV2 and TRBJ1-2, is EPEVTQTPSHQVTQMGQEVILRCVPISNHLYFYWYRQILGQKVEFLVSFYNNEISEKSEIFDDQFSVERPDGSNFTLKIRSTKLEDSAMYFCASSNRGTGLYGYTFGSGTRLTVV.

This clone was picked up one time. CDR3 sequence: CASSADRGQHF. The CDR3, as DNA: TGTGCCAGCAGCGCGGACAGGGGCCAGCATTTT. This chain joins TRBV2 and TRBJ1-5, with 9 bases fitting TRBD1. The CDR3 extends over 11 amino acids. V was clipped by 6 bases and J by 12 bases; unmatched bases: 3. Germline assignment: CDR1 SNHLY and CDR2 FYNNEI.

The chain employs TRBV18 and TRBJ2-7, with 7 bases identical to TRBD1. Trimming cost V 3 bases and J 5 bases; bases outside gene matches: 4. The CDR3 has 13 residues. The germline V gene has CDR1 KGHSH and CDR2 LQKENI. The CDR3 is CASSPRQGDEQYF. The CDR3 coding sequence is TGTGCCAGCTCACCCCGACAGGGCGACGAGCAGTACTTC.

The CDR3 nucleotides are TGCGCCAGCAGCTTGGACCCCGGGGTGGAAACCTACGAGCAGTACTTC. This gives the protein CASSLDPGVETYEQYF. The chain employs TRBV5-1 and TRBJ2-7; the D gene is possibly TRBD2 (5 bases). This CDR3 comprises 16 residues. CDR1 and CDR2 (germline): SGHRS, YFSETQ. V lost 0 bases to trimming and J lost 2 bases, with 15 bases between them.

As DNA, the CDR3 is TGTGCCAGCAGTGAACCCCGGGAGAGGGGAAAGTCGTACTTC. It specifies CASSEPRERGKSYF. The rearrangement links TRBV6-5 to TRBJ2-7; a possible D gene is TRBD2 (6 bases). CDR1 MNHEY and CDR2 SVGAGI come from the germline V gene. Trimming took 5 bases from V and 12 from J, leaving 23 bases between them. This CDR3 comprises 14 residues.